This TCR beta chain originates from a study of blood T cell repertoires in COVID-19. Study-wide context: PBMCs, B-cell-depleted T cells, or T cells provided the cDNA or gDNA that made up the material.

Assay used: immunoSEQ multiplex PCR; TCRdb lists only in-frame clones, some missing. Of about 76,000 clones listed, around 83% were seen once; the top ten hold roughly 43%. Germline values: CDR1 SGHAT, CDR2 FQDESV (reference sequence). The ends were cut back, 7 bases at V and 4 bases at J, with 16 bases in the middle. The CDR3 length is 14 residues. What was sequenced was peripheral blood. V and J are TRBV11-1 and TRBJ1-1; possibly TRBD1 for D (6 bases). The receptor comes from a man of 80 years or more with acute or convalescent COVID-19. CDR3 bases: TGTGCCAGCAATACACAGGGTCGGGGCACTGAAGCTTTCTTT. Translation: CASNTQGRGTEAFF.